Listed below are T cell receptor beta chains from one sample, sequenced in a study of blood T cell repertoires in COVID-19. Libraries were prepared by immunoSEQ multiplex PCR; TCRdb keeps only in-frame clonotypes and omits some of them. The sample consists of tens of thousands of clones, around 86% of them appearing once. Sample: peripheral blood. The receptor source for this set is a man in his 60s with COVID-19, enrolled during active disease. CDR3s include the opening cysteine and the closing phenylalanine or tryptophan. A D gene is named only where the DNA matches it firmly. Some rows mark clone size as missing; the rest say once, few, many or name a class of expanded clone.

.	TRBV11-2	TRBJ2-7	.	CASSSSTGYEQYF	TGTGCCAGCAGCTCATCGACAGGCTACGAGCAGTACTTC
.	TRBV5-1	TRBJ2-5	once	CASSLAFSVETQYF	TGCGCCAGCAGCTTGGCCTTTAGCGTAGAGACCCAGTACTTC
.	TRBV5-1	TRBJ2-3	once	CASSLALAPSTDTQYF	TGCGCCAGCAGCTTGGCTCTAGCACCCAGCACAGATACGCAGTATTTT
TRBD2	TRBV27	TRBJ2-5	.	CASSSPSGSKETQYF	TGTGCCAGCAGTTCACCTAGCGGGAGCAAAGAGACCCAGTACTTC
TRBD2	TRBV19	TRBJ2-2	.	CASSPRGGTMNTGELFF	TGTGCCAGTAGCCCGAGGGGAGGGACTATGAACACCGGGGAGCTGTTTTTT
.	TRBV27	TRBJ2-3	.	CASALPRGTQYF	TGTGCCAGCGCCTTACCCCGGGGTACGCAGTATTTT
.	TRBV30	TRBJ2-5	.	CAWSTGVGETQYF	TGTGCCTGGAGTACGGGGGTGGGAGAGACCCAGTACTTC
.	TRBV9	TRBJ2-5	.	CASSGGHVQETQYF	TGTGCCAGCAGCGGGGGACACGTCCAAGAGACCCAGTACTTC
.	TRBV18	TRBJ2-2	.	CASSPLEGVTPGELFF	TGTGCCAGCTCACCATTGGAGGGAGTAACCCCCGGGGAGCTGTTTTTT
.	TRBV29-1	TRBJ2-1	.	CSVAIPSEQFF	TGCAGCGTTGCTATTCCGAGTGAGCAGTTCTTC
.	TRBV9	TRBJ2-7	.	CASSASGRGADEQYF	TGTGCCAGCAGCGCCTCAGGACGGGGTGCAGACGAGCAGTACTTC
TRBD1	TRBV13	TRBJ2-7	.	CASSLRGDRGATYEQYF	TGTGCCAGCAGCTTAAGAGGTGACAGGGGTGCCACCTACGAGCAGTACTTC
TRBD1	TRBV4-2	TRBJ1-5	.	CASSQAQGDSNQPQHF	TGTGCCAGCAGCCAAGCGCAGGGGGATAGCAATCAGCCCCAGCATTTT
TRBD1	TRBV12-5	TRBJ1-5	.	CASGQGDNSNQPQHF	TGTGCTAGTGGACAGGGGGATAATAGCAATCAGCCCCAGCATTTT
TRBD2	TRBV6-1	TRBJ2-2	.	CASSVGRADNTGELFF	TGTGCCAGCAGTGTCGGGAGGGCCGACAACACCGGGGAGCTGTTTTTT
.	TRBV7-9	TRBJ1-2	once	CASSLGLYGYTF	TGTGCCAGCAGCTTAGGTCTTTATGGCTACACCTTC
TRBD2	TRBV10-3	TRBJ2-3	.	CAISRLAGGTEGNTDTQYF	TGTGCCATCAGTAGACTAGCGGGAGGCACAGAAGGAAACACAGATACGCAGTATTTT
.	TRBV19	TRBJ2-1	.	CASSREGEYEQFF	TGTGCCAGTAGTCGAGAGGGGGAATATGAGCAGTTCTTC
.	TRBV5-8	TRBJ2-1	.	CASSLDRVTYNEQFF	TGTGCCAGCAGCTTGGACAGGGTGACCTACAATGAGCAGTTCTTC
.	TRBV4-2	TRBJ2-7	.	CASSQDDGGTAYEQYF	TGTGCCAGCAGCCAAGATGATGGGGGGACCGCCTACGAGCAGTACTTC
TRBD1	TRBV7-9	TRBJ2-7	.	CASSLGQGDEQYF	TGTGCCAGCAGCTTGGGACAGGGGGACGAGCAGTACTTC
TRBD1	TRBV6-5	TRBJ2-3	once	CASSYETGRTDTQYF	TGTGCCAGCAGTTACGAGACAGGGCGCACAGATACGCAGTATTTT
TRBD1	TRBV9	TRBJ2-5	.	CASSGPGQGQTQYF	TGTGCCAGCAGCGGACCGGGACAGGGACAGACCCAGTACTTC
TRBD1	TRBV19	TRBJ2-5	.	CASSIEDRGKTQYF	TGTGCCAGTAGTATAGAGGACAGGGGCAAGACCCAGTACTTC
.	TRBV10-1	TRBJ1-3	.	CASSVDRFGNTIYF	TGCGCCAGCAGTGTCGACAGATTCGGAAACACCATATATTTT
.	TRBV3-1/TRBV3-2	TRBJ1-1	.	CASRDLAGHLSEAFF	TGTGCCAGCAGGGATCTGGCAGGACACCTCTCTGAAGCTTTCTTT
.	TRBV20-1	TRBJ2-2	.	CSASPLAGETGELFF	TGCAGTGCTAGTCCTCTAGCAGGGGAAACCGGGGAGCTGTTTTTT
.	TRBV11-2	TRBJ2-2	.	CASTLVWTKKNGELFF	TGTGCCAGCACCTTAGTATGGACTAAAAAAAACGGGGAGCTGTTTTTT
.	TRBV6-5	TRBJ2-3	few	CASSPNRDPRYTQYF	TGTGCCAGCAGCCCCAACAGGGACCCCCGCTATACGCAGTATTTT
TRBD2	TRBV28	TRBJ2-1	.	CASSSTSGRPLSYNEQFF	TGTGCCAGCAGTTCGACTAGCGGGAGGCCCCTCTCCTACAATGAGCAGTTCTTC
.	TRBV4-3	TRBJ2-2	.	CASSPYRGSGGELFF	TGCGCCAGCAGCCCTTATCGGGGTTCTGGCGGGGAGCTGTTTTTT
TRBD1	TRBV19	TRBJ1-4	once	CASSRGGQAREKLFF	TGTGCCAGTAGTAGGGGGGGACAGGCTAGGGAAAAACTGTTTTTT
.	TRBV7-3	TRBJ1-5	.	CASSPRWGGLNQPQHF	TGTGCCAGCAGCCCGAGATGGGGGGGCCTCAATCAGCCCCAGCATTTT
TRBD2	TRBV27	TRBJ2-1	.	CASSLWGGSYNEQFF	TGTGCCAGCAGTTTATGGGGGGGGTCCTACAATGAGCAGTTCTTC
.	TRBV15	TRBJ2-2	.	CATSLAAGYGGELFF	TGTGCCACCAGCCTTGCGGCCGGGTATGGCGGGGAGCTGTTTTTT